This record looks at one T cell receptor (beta chain) sequence and its context. Its antigen is as yet unknown. The data stem from a study of T cells expressing NK-cell markers. Study background: Of eight sequenced donors, seven were HCMV-seropositive and one HCMV-seronegative. Whole-study findings and limits: Dominant NKG2C+ clonotypes made up about 1.0-7.0% of CD8+ T cells in 5 or 6 donors. The CD3+CD56-NKG2C+ fraction of a few donors was likewise dominated by these clonotypes.

Generation of TCR beta cDNA was performed by 5'RACE template switching incorporating UMIs. TCRdb reanalyzed the 5' RACE reads, giving one entry per CDR3 protein sequence and no DNA. The sample totals roughly 300,000 distinct CDR3 sequences. CDR3 length: 12 amino acids. CDR1 SQVTM and CDR2 ANQGSEA come from the germline V gene. This chain uses TRBV29-1 with TRBJ1-5; TCRdb's D call, TRBD1, is unchecked because there is no DNA. This sequence originates from a woman between 18 and 70 years old in good health. The sample comprised blood T cells: a sorted CD56 or NKG2C T cell subset, CD4+ or CD8+ T cells, or bulk PBMC T cells (not recorded which). This chain's CDR3 is CSVESGGQPQHF.